This T cell receptor beta chain derives from a study of early T cells in non-severe SARS-CoV-2 infection (dated by TCRdb to 2020 to 2022). Regarding the study in general: TCR sequencing used bulk RNA from unsorted whole blood, so alpha and beta chains could not be paired. Results and caveats for the whole study, not just this receptor: Matching against VDJdb was skewed toward anti-spike CD8 responses, likely underestimated virus-specific expansions, and missed private and CD4 specificities.

A case-control design nested within a healthcare worker cohort in London, UK, was used, with weekly nasopharyngeal swab PCR tests and blood sampling performed. Healthcare workers were recruited between 23 and 31 March 2020, during the week of the UK lockdown, and were followed weekly for up to about 15 weeks. As to this clonotype: Its recognized antigen is unknown. Qualities for individual bases were not recorded, and no much larger clone is one base off.

Library construction relied on 5' RACE. The sequencing machine was a NextSeq 500. To correct for sequencing error and PCR bias, the TCR library protocol tagged individual cDNA molecules with unique molecular identifiers. Both TCR alpha and beta chains were sequenced, and tight co-correlation was observed between alpha and beta sequence abundances in each sample. As for how the authors treated the data: Decombinator V4 was used to annotate TCR sequences for V gene, J gene and CDR3. TCRs were defined as expanded if a significant change between any two time points was detected under a Poisson model with p below 0.0001. Abundances of TCRs were expressed as counts per million after normalisation to the total number of TCRs sequenced in each sample. TRAV1-2 paired with TRAJ12, TRAJ20 or TRAJ33 defined MAIT TCRs, while TRAV10 paired with TRAJ18 defined iNKT TCRs. A search of VDJdb, accessed on 1 November 2021, was run for TCRs annotated to CMV, EBV and SARS-CoV-2, with TCRs annotated for multiple antigens excluded. TCRdb trimmed public reads at Q25 via fastp, called clones via MiXCR and kept in-frame beta chains. One record per CDR3 amino acid sequence lists the most common genes and DNA. What appears here as the V and J calls and clone size reflects TCRdb's work, not the paper's. The table for this sample lists about 43,000 distinct CDR3 sequences; approximately 11% of them were counted only once. The ten largest clones take up around a tenth of the sample.

Spanning cysteine to phenylalanine, the CDR3 consists of 13 amino acids. The DNA shown is the 39-base CDR3, in frame from base 1. Via the germline V gene, CDR1 is KGHDR and CDR2 SFDVKD. V is trimmed back by 10 bases and J by 5 bases, and the junction contains 9 bases that no gene match accounts for. This chain joins TRBV24-1 to TRBJ1-1, with 7 bases aligning to TRBD1. Sequences were obtained from whole blood. This receptor was taken from an adult who was a healthcare worker with PCR-confirmed SARS-CoV-2 infection or an uninfected control (not recorded which). For the CDR3, the sequence is CATRQGDWTEAFF. The DNA sequence reads TGTGCCACACGTCAGGGGGATTGGACTGAAGCTTTCTTT.